This T cell receptor (beta chain) was retrieved from a study of identical twins. The CDR3 consists of 18 residues. Per the germline V gene, CDR1 is MNHEY and CDR2 is SVGAGI. Trimming took 0 bases from V and 5 from J; bases not matched to a gene: 12. One entry per CDR3 protein results from TCRdb running MiXCR on the 5' RACE reads. Of 690,000 or so distinct CDR3 sequences listed, roughly 6% are singletons. This receptor was obtained from a young man in good health. The genes are TRBV6-5 and TRBJ2-3; 9 nucleotides agree with TRBD1. What was sequenced was naive T cells sorted from blood. This chain's CDR3 is CASSYSLPRDRALDTQYF. CDR3 coding DNA: TGTGCCAGCAGTTACTCATTACCCCGGGACAGGGCTTTAGATACGCAGTATTTT.